The 22 T cell receptor beta chains presented below share a single source sample, sequenced in a study of blood T cell repertoires in COVID-19. Here immunoSEQ multiplex PCR was the method, and the copy in TCRdb shows in-frame clones only, minus some. The sample has about 400,000 clones; roughly 86% are singletons. The sequencing sample was made of PBMCs or T cells enriched from blood (not recorded which). These receptors were collected from a young woman who had recovered from COVID-19.

In its sample, this clone was seen once. The chain is built from TRBV3-1 (or the pseudogene TRBV3-2) and TRBJ2-7; 12 bases map to TRBD2. There are 14 residues in the CDR3. Germline CDR1 reads LGHDT; CDR2 reads YNNKEL (reference sequence). The V and J ends lost 6 bases and 3 bases, in that order; junction bases with no gene match: 3. The CDR3 nucleotides are TGTGCCAGCAGAGCTAGCGGGAGGGTCTACGAGCAGTACTTC. It translates to CASRASGRVYEQYF.

This chain joins TRBV7-9 and TRBJ1-1; D not certain. Germline-derived CDR1 and CDR2 are SEHNR and FQNEAQ (reference sequence). CDR3 size: 14 residues. V dropped 2 bases and J dropped 0 bases, with 7 bases sitting between them. Here the CDR3 DNA reads TGTGCCAGCAGCTTATCGCAGATGAACACTGAAGCTTTCTTT. Its protein is CASSLSQMNTEAFF. The full variable domain, its missing parts supplied by reference TRBV7-9 and TRBJ1-1, is DTGVSQNPRHKITKRGQNVTFRCDPISEHNRLYWYRQTLGQGPEFLTYFQNEAQLEKSRLLSDRFSAERPKGSFSTLEIQRTEQGDSAMYLCASSLSQMNTEAFFGQGTRLTVV.

This chain links TRBV9 with TRBJ1-5; D is undetermined. Trimming removed 3 bases at V and 3 bases at J, with 13 bases between. CDR1 and CDR2 (germline): SGDLS, YYNGEE. The length of the CDR3 is 15 residues. The CDR3 protein is CASSERSDINQPQHF. DNA for the CDR3: TGTGCCAGCAGCGAAAGGTCCGACATCAATCAGCCCCAGCATTTT.

J is TRBJ2-7 and V is TRBV5-1; D may be TRBD1 (5 bases). Per the germline V gene, CDR1 is SGHRS and CDR2 is YFSETQ. The CDR3 sequence is 14 residues long. Trimming removed 3 bases at V and 0 bases at J, with 10 bases between. CDR3 amino acids: CASSYRGHSYEQYF. CDR3 DNA: TGCGCCAGCAGCTATAGGGGCCACTCCTACGAGCAGTACTTC.

J is TRBJ2-7 and V is TRBV3-1 (or the pseudogene TRBV3-2); D possibly corresponds to TRBD1 (6 bases). Trimming pared 2 bases from V and 5 bases from J, leaving 13 bases between. The CDR3 contains 14 residues. Germline V gene lookup returns CDR1 LGHDT and CDR2 YNNKEL (reference sequence). CDR3 amino acids: CASSQRQGSNEQYF. CDR3 nucleotide sequence: TGTGCCAGCAGCCAACGCCAGGGGTCGAACGAGCAGTACTTC.

This clone was seen a few times. The same CDR3 also results from other DNA sequences found in this sample. The chain couples TRBV29-1 to TRBJ1-1, with D possibly being TRBD1 (5 bases). The CDR3 extends over 12 amino acids. V lost 6 bases to trimming and J lost 1 base, with 9 bases between them. CDR1 and CDR2 from the germline V gene are SQVTM and ANQGSEA. CDR3 amino acids: CSVGTGNTEAFF. Here the CDR3 DNA reads TGCAGCGTCGGAACAGGGAACACTGAAGCTTTCTTT.

The chain employs TRBV5-1 and TRBJ2-7; 13 bases map to TRBD2. The V gene end was trimmed by 4 bases and the J gene end by 0 bases; junction bases not matched to a gene: 7. Germline values: CDR1 SGHRS, CDR2 YFSETQ. This CDR3 comprises 17 residues. The CDR3 DNA sequence: TGCGCCAGCAGCGGGGGGACTAGCGGGGCCTACTCCTACGAGCAGTACTTC. This codes for CASSGGTSGAYSYEQYF.

This CDR3 reads CASSGLAGTKETQYF. CDR3 nucleotides: TGTGCCAGCAGCGGACTAGCGGGGACAAAAGAGACCCAGTACTTC. The chain carries TRBV2 and TRBJ2-5; 12 bases are a match to TRBD2. The CDR3 sequence is 15 residues long. The germline V gene encodes CDR1 SNHLY and CDR2 FYNNEI. V was clipped by 6 bases and J by 3 bases; unmatched bases: 5.

As regards this clone: The sample holds other DNA sequences that translate to the same CDR3. The CDR3 nucleotides read TGTGCCAGCTCACCACCTCTTTACAATGAGCAGTTCTTC. Translation gives CASSPPLYNEQFF. The chain is built from TRBV18 and TRBJ2-1; D gene unclear. With 0 bases removed from V and 4 bases from J, the gap between germline ends came to 4 bases. The CDR3 is made up of 13 amino acids. CDR1 and CDR2 from the germline V gene are KGHSH and LQKENI.

The chain joins TRBV29-1 to TRBJ1-3, with D possibly TRBD1 on 5 matching bases. Germline V gives CDR1 SQVTM, CDR2 ANQGSEA. The CDR3 sequence is 15 residues long. With 4 bases removed from V and 0 bases from J, the gap between germline ends came to 13 bases. The CDR3 nucleotides are TGCAGCGTTGTAGAGGACACGAGCTCTGGAAACACCATATATTTT. Its protein is CSVVEDTSSGNTIYF.

The chain recombines TRBV6-5 with TRBJ2-7, with a tentative D call TRBD2 (6 bases). In germline, CDR1 is MNHEY, CDR2 SVGAGI. The CDR3 extends over 15 amino acids. Trimming shortened V by 7 bases and J by 0 bases, and 16 bases separated the two germline ends. In DNA form, the CDR3 reads TGTGCCAGCACCTACGGGGGATTTGGCTCCTACGAGCAGTACTTC. Protein product: CASTYGGFGSYEQYF.

The rearrangement links TRBV3-1 (or the pseudogene TRBV3-2) to TRBJ1-5, with D possibly matching TRBD1 (5 bases). Trimming removed 1 base at V and 6 bases at J, with 13 bases between. The CDR3 has 15 residues. Germline assignment: CDR1 LGHDT and CDR2 YNNKEL (reference sequence). CDR3 DNA sequence: TGTGCCAGCAGCCAAGGTGGGGGGTTGGGTCAGCCCCAGCATTTT. It encodes CASSQGGGLGQPQHF.

The chain is built from TRBV5-4 and TRBJ2-2, with 7 bases fitting TRBD1. The V gene end was trimmed by 4 bases and the J gene end by 0 bases; junction bases not matched to a gene: 9. This CDR3 is 17 amino acids long. Germline V gene lookup returns CDR1 SGHNT and CDR2 YYREEE (reference sequence). The chain's CDR3 is CASSPTGPLANTGELFF. In nucleotides, the CDR3 is TGTGCCAGCAGCCCGACAGGGCCCCTCGCGAACACCGGGGAGCTGTTTTTT.

The chain joins TRBV6-5 to TRBJ2-5; 7 bases line up with TRBD2. Germline lookup yields CDR1 MNHEY and CDR2 SVGAGI. J lost 4 bases, V lost 6 bases, and 8 bases had no gene match. The CDR3 extends over 14 amino acids. The DNA of the CDR3 is TGTGCCAGCAGAGCGGGGCTAGCGAGAGAGACCCAGTACTTC. This gives the protein CASRAGLARETQYF.

This rearrangement joins TRBV27 to TRBJ1-2; TRBD1 is a possible D gene (6 bases). Germline CDR1 and CDR2: MNHEY and SMNVEV (reference sequence). CDR3 length: 14 residues. Between the trimmed V and J ends, which lost 5 bases and 7 bases, there was a span of 17 bases. The CDR3, as DNA: TGTGCCAGCAGTACCCTACAGGGCGCGGGTGGCTACACCTTC. This translates into CASSTLQGAGGYTF.

The genes are TRBV6-2 or TRBV6-3 and TRBJ2-7; maybe TRBD1 (5 bases). Looked up from germline, CDR1 is MNHEY and CDR2 is SVGEGT. Trimming cost V 5 bases and J 4 bases, with 9 bases left between them. The CDR3 has 12 amino acids. The DNA of the CDR3 is TGTGCCAGCAGTCTCGGACAATACGAGCAGTACTTC. It translates to CASSLGQYEQYF.

This clone was counted between two and nine times. The J gene is TRBJ1-1, the V gene TRBV6-6, with TRBD1 as a possible D gene (5 bases). Germline V gene lookup returns CDR1 MNHNY and CDR2 SVGAGI (reference sequence). The CDR3 is 12 amino acids. Trimming took off 5 bases at V and 1 base at J, with 5 bases between the two ends. CDR3 sequence reads: CASSTGNTEAFF. CDR3 coding DNA: TGTGCCAGCAGTACAGGGAACACTGAAGCTTTCTTT.

The chain recombines TRBV20-1 with TRBJ1-2, with a weak D call TRBD1 (5 bases). Germline V gene sequence: CDR1 DFQATT, CDR2 SNEGSKA (reference sequence). This CDR3 has 16 residues. The ends were cut back, 3 bases at V and 4 bases at J, with 21 bases in the middle. For the CDR3, the DNA is TGCAGTGCTAGTCCCACAGGTACCCGGTCGTTCTATGGCTACACCTTC. Its translation is CSASPTGTRSFYGYTF.

This chain uses TRBV5-1 with TRBJ1-2; a possible D gene is TRBD1 (5 bases). The germline CDR1 and CDR2 sequences are SGHRS and YFSETQ. Trimming pared 0 bases from V and 8 bases from J, leaving 14 bases between. This CDR3 contains 14 residues. As DNA, the CDR3 is TGCGCCAGCAGCTTGGCTGATCCCAGGGCCGGCTACACCTTC. Translating gives CASSLADPRAGYTF. Variable domain in full (rest from reference TRBV5-1 and TRBJ1-2): KAGVTQTPRYLIKTRGQQVTLSCSPISGHRSVSWYQQTPGQGLQFLFEYFSETQRNKGNFPGRFSGRQFSNSRSEMNVSTLELGDSALYLCASSLADPRAGYTFGSGTRLTVV.

The CDR3 protein is CASSYGKTREAFF. CDR3 sequence (DNA): TGTGCCAGCAGTTACGGCAAAACCCGGGAGGCTTTCTTT. This sequence joins TRBV27 and TRBJ1-1; D is unresolved. V lost 4 bases, J lost 11 bases, and 17 bases lay in between. CDR1 and CDR2 from the germline V gene are MNHEY and SMNVEV (reference sequence). The CDR3 is 13 residues long.

V usage is TRBV6-5 and J usage is TRBJ1-2, with 8 bases lining up with TRBD1. J was trimmed by 8 bases and V by 0 bases; bases with no gene match: 8. The CDR3 is made up of 15 amino acids. Germline V gene lookup returns CDR1 MNHEY and CDR2 SVGAGI. The CDR3 coding sequence is TGTGCCAGCAGTTACTCGGCCGGACAGGGCGTCGGCTACACCTTC. Amino acids: CASSYSAGQGVGYTF.

CDR3 nucleotide sequence: TGTGCCAGCAGTCCAATTGGACTAGGGAGCACAGATACGCAGTATTTT. This sequence encodes CASSPIGLGSTDTQYF. The gene calls are TRBV27 and TRBJ2-3; 7 positions agree with TRBD2. Per germline, CDR1 MNHEY and CDR2 SMNVEV (reference sequence). This CDR3 has 16 residues. The trim removed 5 bases at V and 0 bases at J, leaving 8 bases unmatched.